What follows is one T cell receptor (beta chain) and its context. This entry is derived from a study of T cells in Graves' hyperthyroidism and ophthalmopathy. Trimming shortened V by 4 bases and J by 0 bases, and 10 bases separated the two germline ends. The germline V gene encodes CDR1 KGHSH and CDR2 LQKENI. The CDR3 has 15 amino acids. From RNA transcripts, TCR beta CDR3 regions were amplified. RT-PCR in the first round (using the HTBI primer set) targeted the TCR CDR3. TCRdb itself ran the multiplex PCR reads through MiXCR, one entry per CDR3 protein. The profile shows some 350,000 distinct CDR3 sequences, roughly 25% of them singletons.

The TCR comes from a man aged 45-65 years with Graves' hyperthyroidism. The sample taken for sequencing was blood. The chain uses TRBV18 and TRBJ1-3; D not certain. As DNA, the CDR3 is TGTGCCAGCTCACGAACCCAGAGCTCTGGAAACACCATATATTTT. This sequence encodes CASSRTQSSGNTIYF.